This TCR beta chain was captured in a study of blood T cell repertoires in COVID-19. Study at large: The United States, Italy and Spain were the sources of the acute and convalescent COVID-19 samples. Sample material is recorded as cDNA or gDNA derived from T cells, B-cell-depleted T cells, or PBMCs.

In the study's own analysis: Nucleated cell number was recorded as an estimate derived from reference gene primer amplification. TCRdb's copy holds only in-frame clones and misses some; the assay was immunoSEQ multiplex PCR. The DNA was the basis for D and trimming; V, J and clone size are from that table. The sample gives around 270,000 clones, approximately 90% of which show up once; about 4.6% is in the top ten. This CDR3 is 13 amino acids long. Germline CDR1 is ENHRY and CDR2 is SYGVKD. The V and J ends lost 0 bases and 11 bases respectively, with 8 bases between them. The sequence came from a man in his forties with acute or convalescent COVID-19. The sequencing input was peripheral blood. This sequence joins TRBV10-3 and TRBJ1-6; D not resolved. Here the CDR3 reads CAISESGGAPLHF. In DNA, the CDR3 is TGTGCCATCAGTGAGTCTGGTGGAGCACCCCTCCACTTT.